The 12 T cell receptor beta chains given below trace back to one sample, sequenced in a study of human T cells and chemical hapten exposure. TCRdb passed the RACE reads through MiXCR, listing each CDR3 protein once. The data show about 190,000 distinct CDR3 sequences, with 20% to 25% seen just once and about 2.5% held by the top ten. Time point described: patch test 3, about 24 weeks after DPC sensitization. Documented treatment: therapeutic diphenylcyclopropenone sensitization with weekly scalp DPC. Specimen: whole blood, collected in connection with sensitization to the hapten diphenylcyclopropenone (DPC). These receptors all stem from a woman aged 40 to 50 with alopecia areata. Some clones in this sample may be carry-over from other donors' samples.

A single count supports this clonotype. The chain uses TRBV30 and TRBJ2-7, with a tentative D call TRBD2 (5 bases). Germline-derived CDR1 and CDR2 are GTSNPN and SVGIG (reference sequence). The CDR3 spans 15 residues. Trimming stripped 0 bases from V and 1 base from J, with 13 bases between. CDR3 bases: TGTGCCTGGAGTGTCTTAGGACTCCTATCCTACGAGCAGTACTTC. The encoded protein is CAWSVLGLLSYEQYF.

This clonotype has only a few counts. The V call is TRBV24-1, the J call TRBJ2-3; unclear D gene. The CDR3 sequence is 15 residues long. The germline CDR1 and CDR2 sequences are KGHDR and SFDVKD. V was cut by 0 bases and J by 0 bases, with 6 bases left in between. The CDR3 nucleotides are TGTGCCACCAGTGATTTGCAGTCTAGCACAGATACGCAGTATTTT. As protein: CATSDLQSSTDTQYF.

In this sample, this clonotype turned up a few times. J is TRBJ2-5 and V is TRBV7-2; TRBD2 is a possible D gene (5 bases). The CDR3 runs to 15 residues. Germline values: CDR1 SGHTA, CDR2 FQGNSA. The V end was cut by 6 bases, the J end by 4 bases, with 18 bases between. CDR3 nucleotide sequence: TGTGCCAGCAGGCTAGGGCTAGGGAGTCTAGAGACCCAGTACTTC. Its protein product is CASRLGLGSLETQYF.

This clonotype was recorded at least ten times. The rearrangement joins TRBV24-1 to TRBJ2-2; TRBD2 is a possible D gene (5 bases). Germline CDR1 and CDR2: KGHDR and SFDVKD. Trimming shortened V by 3 bases and J by 1 base, and 11 bases separated the two germline ends. There are 16 residues in the CDR3. CDR3 residues: CATSDLRGLNTGELFF. DNA of the CDR3: TGTGCCACCAGTGATCTCCGGGGATTGAACACCGGGGAGCTGTTTTTT.

The chain is built from TRBV29-1 and TRBJ1-2; D is perhaps TRBD1 (5 bases). CDR1 and CDR2 from the germline V gene are SQVTM and ANQGSEA. The CDR3 has 12 residues. V was shortened by 0 bases and J by 7 bases, with 9 bases between the two germline ends. The CDR3 DNA follows: TGCAGCGTTGAAGATGCCGGGGGTGGCTACACCTTC. It is translated as CSVEDAGGGYTF.

This clonotype is a singleton in its sample. The chain has TRBV12-3 or TRBV12-4 and TRBJ2-3; 8 bases are shared with TRBD1. V dropped 4 bases and J dropped 0; count of bases not matched to a gene: 0. The length of the CDR3 is 14 residues. The CDR3 region has the DNA TGTGCCAGCAGTTGGACAGGGAGCACAGATACGCAGTATTTT. Residues: CASSWTGSTDTQYF.

This clonotype occurred a few times. This chain connects TRBV7-9 to TRBJ2-1; D ambiguous. The germline V and J ends were trimmed by 2 bases and 10 bases, with 9 bases remaining between them. The germline V gene has CDR1 SEHNR and CDR2 FQNEAQ (reference sequence). The CDR3 length is 12 residues. CDR3 DNA: TGTGCCAGCAGCTTATGGGCCGGGGAGCAGTTCTTC. It yields the protein CASSLWAGEQFF.

The chain employs TRBV5-1 and TRBJ2-7, with TRBD2 identical over 7 bases. The CDR3 covers 14 residues. Germline CDR1 and CDR2: SGHRS and YFSETQ. Germline trimming cut 7 bases from V and 5 bases from J; bases unmatched to any gene: 12. The CDR3 loop is CASYPGGSPNEQYF. The DNA of the CDR3 is TGCGCCAGCTATCCCGGGGGGAGTCCCAACGAGCAGTACTTC. The full variable domain, rest sourced from reference TRBV5-1 and TRBJ2-7, is KAGVTQTPRYLIKTRGQQVTLSCSPISGHRSVSWYQQTPGQGLQFLFEYFSETQRNKGNFPGRFSGRQFSNSRSEMNVSTLELGDSALYLCASYPGGSPNEQYFGPGTRLTVT.

This clonotype has more than one count but fewer than ten. V usage is TRBV20-1 and J usage is TRBJ2-1, with D perhaps given as TRBD1 or TRBD2 (6 bases each). The germline gives CDR1 DFQATT, CDR2 SNEGSKA (reference sequence). The CDR3 covers 14 residues. The CDR3 region has the DNA TGCTCTATTGAGCCGGGGGCCCCCTACAATGAGCAGTTCTTC. It specifies CSIEPGAPYNEQFF.

This clonotype was seen more than once but under ten times. CDR3 amino acids: CASSQEQGTAAKNIQYF. In nucleotides, the CDR3 is TGCGCCAGCAGCCAGGAACAGGGGACGGCAGCCAAAAACATTCAGTACTTC. This chain uses TRBV4-1 with TRBJ2-4, with 7 bases fitting TRBD1. Per germline, CDR1 MGHRA and CDR2 YSYEKL. The CDR3 totals 17 residues. The trim removed 3 bases at V and 0 bases at J, leaving 8 bases unmatched.

The chain uses TRBV6-6 and TRBJ1-3; the D is unclear. Trimming pared 7 bases from V and 1 base from J, leaving 8 bases between. The CDR3 consists of 13 residues. The germline V gene encodes CDR1 MNHNY and CDR2 SVGAGI (reference sequence). The CDR3 region has the DNA TGTGCCAGCACCCCCTTATCTGGAAACACCATATATTTT. Encoded protein: CASTPLSGNTIYF.

The sample holds many counts of this clonotype. At one boundary the junction diverges from the germline segment, which might be a read error. The chain joins TRBV4-3 to TRBJ2-7; no clear D gene. Per the germline V gene, CDR1 is LGHNA and CDR2 is YSLEER. CDR3 size: 14 residues. CDR3 region: CASSQEVDSYEQYF. CDR3 sequence (DNA): TGTGCCAGCAGCCAAGAAGTCGACTCCTACGAGCAGTACTTC.